This T cell receptor (beta chain) derives from a study of blood T cells in healthy people across ages. Primed by a sample-barcoded 5' primer and a J-beta primer mix, a second PCR proceeded for about 6 to 11 cycles. TCRdb itself ran the 5' RACE reads through MiXCR, one entry per CDR3 protein. The sample yields over 550,000 distinct CDR3 sequences, approximately 30% seen once. Between the trimmed V and J ends, which lost 0 bases and 0 bases, there was a span of 12 bases. CDR3 length: 18 amino acids. CDR1 and CDR2 from the germline V gene are MGHDK and SYGVNS. This chain connects TRBV25-1 to TRBJ1-6; D possibly corresponds to TRBD1 (5 bases). The sample was blood. The sequence was collected from an elderly woman in good health. The CDR3 DNA is TGTGCCAGCAGTGAATATCGGGGGGGGAGCTCCTATAATTCACCCCTCCACTTT. It translates to CASSEYRGGSSYNSPLHF. Together with reference TRBV25-1 and TRBJ1-6, the CDR3 gives the full variable domain: EADIYQTPRYLVIGTGKKITLECSQTMGHDKMYWYQQDPGMELHLIHYSYGVNSTEKGDLSSESTVSRIRTEHFPLTLESARPSHTSQYLCASSEYRGGSSYNSPLHFGNGTRLTVT.